This entry lists 9 T cell receptor beta chains sequenced from one sample in a study of T-cell reconstitution after alpha-beta-depleted transplantation in children. Unique molecular identifiers were used in preparing the TCRbeta library. A single record per CDR3 protein comes from TCRdb applying MiXCR to the PCR reads. The sample carries some 830,000 distinct CDR3 sequences, around 15% recorded once. The source material was PBMCs, mostly from graft donor cells, sampled 360 days after TCRalphabeta/CD19-depleted stem cell transplant. Every receptor here comes from a male patient younger than 18 who had a stem cell transplant for acute lymphoblastic leukemia, so the T cells may come from the graft donor.

The V call is TRBV4-1, the J call TRBJ2-2; D possibly corresponds to TRBD2 (6 bases). V lost 4 bases to trimming and J lost 1 base, with 13 bases between them. Germline V gene sequence: CDR1 MGHRA, CDR2 YSYEKL. This CDR3 spans 16 amino acids. Here the CDR3 reads CASSRTSFLNTGELFF. CDR3 coding DNA: TGCGCCAGCAGCCGAACTAGCTTCTTGAACACCGGGGAGCTGTTTTTT.

The chain links TRBV6-2 or TRBV6-3 to TRBJ1-5; D uncertain. The CDR3 spans 15 residues. Trimming stripped 8 bases from V and 1 base from J, with 15 bases between. From germline, CDR1 is MNHEY and CDR2 SVGEGT. This chain's CDR3 is CASAARETSNQPQHF. CDR3 nucleotide sequence: TGTGCCAGCGCGGCCCGGGAGACGAGCAATCAGCCCCAGCATTTT.

This clonotype was seen a handful of times. The chain recombines TRBV5-1 with TRBJ2-1, with D possibly matching TRBD2 (5 bases). Germline CDR1 SGHRS, CDR2 YFSETQ. Trimming took off 4 bases at V and 0 bases at J, with 11 bases between the two ends. The CDR3 runs 15 residues. As DNA, the CDR3 is TGCGCCAGCAGCCCCCCGCGGGCCTCCTACAATGAGCAGTTCTTC. Translation gives CASSPPRASYNEQFF.

This clonotype was picked up a small number of times. The V and J genes are TRBV20-1 and TRBJ2-2; D may be TRBD2 (6 bases). This CDR3 contains 15 residues. The V and J ends lost 6 bases and 0 bases respectively, with 14 bases between them. Germline CDR1 is DFQATT and CDR2 is SNEGSKA (reference sequence). Here the CDR3 reads CSATTPGANTGELFF. CDR3 nucleotide sequence: TGCAGTGCAACAACCCCGGGGGCGAACACCGGGGAGCTGTTTTTT.

This clonotype came up a few times. The gene calls are TRBV11-2 and TRBJ1-1; TRBD1 is a possible D gene (5 bases). Trimming shortened V by 7 bases and J by 1 base, and 16 bases separated the two germline ends. The CDR3 contains 15 residues. The germline gives CDR1 SGHAT, CDR2 FQNNGV. The CDR3 is CASNQIKGPNTEAFF. Written as DNA, the CDR3 is TGTGCCAGCAACCAGATTAAGGGGCCGAACACTGAAGCTTTCTTT.

The CDR3 reads CASSPWGRSYEQYF. CDR3 in DNA: TGTGCCAGCAGTCCCTGGGGCCGCTCCTACGAGCAGTACTTC. The genes are TRBV12-3 or TRBV12-4 and TRBJ2-7; perhaps TRBD1 as D (5 bases). Trimming pared 5 bases from V and 0 bases from J, leaving 11 bases between. The CDR3 consists of 14 residues.

This rearrangement joins TRBV28 to TRBJ2-7, with TRBD2 matching over 10 bases. The CDR3 runs 13 residues. The V gene's germline CDR1 is MDHEN and CDR2 SYDVKM. With V trimmed by 8 bases and J by 6 bases, 7 bases remained unmatched. CDR3 amino acids: CASWELAGAEQYF. DNA for the CDR3: TGTGCCAGCTGGGAGCTAGCGGGAGCCGAGCAGTACTTC.

V gene TRBV2 combines with J gene TRBJ2-3; TRBD2 matches at 14 bases. V was pared by 6 bases and J by 1 base, with 9 bases of the junction left unmatched. Germline CDR1 is SNHLY and CDR2 is FYNNEI. The CDR3 is 18 residues long. CDR3 DNA sequence: TGTGCCAGCAGAAGACTAGCGGGAGGGCCCCTTGGCACAGATACGCAGTATTTT. Translated, it gives CASRRLAGGPLGTDTQYF.

The chain is built from TRBV20-1 and TRBJ2-3; 9 bases are shared with TRBD2. Germline V gene sequence: CDR1 DFQATT, CDR2 SNEGSKA (reference sequence). The length of the CDR3 is 15 residues. Unmatched junction bases numbered 8, after V lost 3 bases and J lost 4 bases. CDR3 loop: CSASEREAGADTQYF. CDR3 bases: TGCAGTGCTAGTGAGCGGGAGGCCGGGGCAGATACGCAGTATTTT.